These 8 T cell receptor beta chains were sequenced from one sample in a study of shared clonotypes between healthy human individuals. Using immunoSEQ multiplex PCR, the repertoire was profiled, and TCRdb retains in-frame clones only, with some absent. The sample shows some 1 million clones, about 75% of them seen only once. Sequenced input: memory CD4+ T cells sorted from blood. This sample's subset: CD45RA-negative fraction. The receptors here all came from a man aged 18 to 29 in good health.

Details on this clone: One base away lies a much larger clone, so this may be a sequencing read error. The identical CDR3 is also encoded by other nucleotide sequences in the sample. CDR3 bases: TGTGCCAGTAGTATCAGCTCTGGAAACACCATATATTTT. Its protein product is CASSISSGNTIYF. The chain joins TRBV19 to TRBJ1-3; D not certain. V lost 3 bases and J 0 bases, leaving 3 bases between the germline ends. The germline V gene has CDR1 LNHDA and CDR2 SQIVND (reference sequence). This CDR3 comprises 13 residues.

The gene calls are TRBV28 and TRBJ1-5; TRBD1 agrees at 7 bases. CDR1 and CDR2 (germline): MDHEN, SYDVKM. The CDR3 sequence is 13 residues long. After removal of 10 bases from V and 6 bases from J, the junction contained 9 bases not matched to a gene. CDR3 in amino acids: CATQGGATQPQHF. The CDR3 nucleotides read TGTGCCACCCAGGGGGGGGCGACTCAGCCCCAGCATTTT.

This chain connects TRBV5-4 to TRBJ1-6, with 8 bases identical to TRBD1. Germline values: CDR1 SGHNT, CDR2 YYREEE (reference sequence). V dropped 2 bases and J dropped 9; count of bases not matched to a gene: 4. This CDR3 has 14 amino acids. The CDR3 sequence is CASSFGQGTSPLHF. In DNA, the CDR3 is TGTGCCAGCAGCTTTGGACAGGGAACTTCACCCCTCCACTTT.

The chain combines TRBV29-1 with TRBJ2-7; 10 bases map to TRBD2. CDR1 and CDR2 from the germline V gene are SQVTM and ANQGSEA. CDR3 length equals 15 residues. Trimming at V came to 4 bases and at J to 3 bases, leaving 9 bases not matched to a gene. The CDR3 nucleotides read TGCAGCGTTGGGAAACTAGCGGGAACGAACTACGAGCAGTACTTC. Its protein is CSVGKLAGTNYEQYF.

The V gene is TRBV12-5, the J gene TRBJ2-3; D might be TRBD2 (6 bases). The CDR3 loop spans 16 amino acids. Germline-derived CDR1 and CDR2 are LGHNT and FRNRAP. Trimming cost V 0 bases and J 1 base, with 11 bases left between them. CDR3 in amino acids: CASGLVWGGGTDTQYF. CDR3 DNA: TGTGCTAGTGGTTTGGTATGGGGCGGGGGCACAGATACGCAGTATTTT.

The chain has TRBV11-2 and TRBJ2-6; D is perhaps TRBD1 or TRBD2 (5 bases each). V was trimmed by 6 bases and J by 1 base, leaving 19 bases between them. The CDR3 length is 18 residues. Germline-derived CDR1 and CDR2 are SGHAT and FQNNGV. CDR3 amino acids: CASRTAGTAGSGANVLTF. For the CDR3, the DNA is TGTGCCAGCAGGACAGCCGGGACGGCCGGGTCTGGGGCCAACGTCCTGACTTTC. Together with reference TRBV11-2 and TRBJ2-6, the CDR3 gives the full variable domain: EAGVAQSPRYKIIEKRQSVAFWCNPISGHATLYWYQQILGQGPKLLIQFQNNGVVDDSQLPKDRFSAERLKGVDSTLKIQPAKLEDSAVYLCASRTAGTAGSGANVLTFGAGSRLTVL.

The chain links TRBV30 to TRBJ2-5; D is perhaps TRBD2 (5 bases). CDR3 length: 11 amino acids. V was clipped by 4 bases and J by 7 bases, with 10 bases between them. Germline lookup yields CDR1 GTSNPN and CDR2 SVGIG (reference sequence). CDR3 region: CAWTGFGTQYF. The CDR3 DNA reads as TGTGCCTGGACGGGGTTTGGGACCCAGTACTTC.

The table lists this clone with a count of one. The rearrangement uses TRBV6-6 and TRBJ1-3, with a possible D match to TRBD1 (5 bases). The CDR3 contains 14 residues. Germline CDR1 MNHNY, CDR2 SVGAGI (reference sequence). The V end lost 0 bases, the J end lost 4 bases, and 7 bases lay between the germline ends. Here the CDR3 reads CASSYSRGGNTIYF. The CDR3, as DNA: TGTGCCAGCAGTTACTCGAGGGGCGGAAACACCATATATTTT.